This T cell receptor (beta chain) emerged from a study of beta chain features in type 1 diabetes (dated by TCRdb to 2016 to 2018). At the level of the whole study: Patients and healthy donors did not differ in mean age, gender distribution, total cell number or subset yield. A total of 100 million to 110 million sorted cells were examined across all samples, and a strong correlation was observed between cell number per subset and RNA yield. In the study, recently diagnosed type 1 diabetes patients and matched healthy donors were compared on the TCRB repertoires of their sorted circulating CD4+ T cell subsets. Regulatory and stem cell-like memory subsets were obtained from only 8 patients and about 8 healthy donors, while naive and central memory subsets were obtained from all 28 donors. Overall study outcomes, separate from this receptor: Because cDNA was sequenced instead of genomic DNA, highly expressing activated cells could be over-represented, though the groups showed no difference in activation or CD3 levels. Naive, central memory and regulatory TCRB repertoires appeared to be more similar among patients than among healthy donors. PCR might favor shorter templates, but patient and control samples were amplified and corrected together, so any skew would affect both groups equally. Only small numbers of individuals were included in the HLA sub-analyses, which left unresolved whether HLA type had any influence on TCRB rearrangement. Patients with type 1 diabetes made fewer insertions and deleted more nucleotides at VDJ recombination sites, implying thymic rearrangement abnormalities. In all four CD4+ subsets, TCRB CDR3 length was moderately but significantly shorter in type 1 diabetes patients.

Each donor gave one peripheral blood draw, approximately 110 mL on average, collected into heparinised tubes. A BD FACSAria II was used to sort naive, central memory, regulatory and stem cell-like memory CD4+ T cells with a panel that included CD45RO, CCR7, CD25, CD127, CD95 and CD27. All sorted populations exceeded 95% purity. PBMCs were isolated immediately by Lymphoprep density gradient centrifugation and stained directly without culture. So that batch effects would be minimized, each experiment stained and sorted samples in pairs, pairing one healthy donor with one patient. CDR1 and CDR2 were assigned from the germline V gene as SGHTA and FQGTGA. Measured from the cysteine to the phenylalanine, the CDR3 is 15 residues long. Only the CDR3 portion is preserved as DNA: 45 bases, with reading frame beginning at the first base. V trim: 4 bases; J trim: 5 bases; unmatched bases: 10. The entire amount of isolated RNA was reverse transcribed using the High Capacity cDNA Reverse Transcription Kit, so the sequenced TCRB transcripts were expressed ones. Deep immunoSEQ sequencing was applied to naive, central memory and regulatory T cell samples, giving an average of about 3.6 million total reads per sample. After sorted cells were lysed in RLT buffer, RNA was extracted with DNase-treated RNeasy Micro or Mini kits, with the choice depending on cell number. To prevent cross-contamination, each cell subset was processed individually, whereas patient and healthy donor samples were processed jointly. Using the immunoSEQ multiplex PCR, TCRB sequences were amplified from cDNA into 87-bp fragments spanning the CDR3 region. Sequencing of the amplicons was done on the Illumina HiSeq platform. Concerning the study's data processing: Synthetic template baselines were used to correct PCR bias computationally, reads within Hamming distance 2 were collapsed, and singletons that could not be merged were discarded. Reads were aligned to IMGT to assign V, D and J genes, CDR3 length, and insertions or deletions at six rearrangement sites. Within each subset, clonotype counts were normalized to sorted cell number, after which true diversity and Gini coefficients were computed with the tcR R package. The overlap coefficient, calculated on TCRB nucleotide sequences, was used to quantify repertoire sharing. TCRdb re-hosts the immuneACCESS table, in-frame sequences only. Its copies lack some clones; in the studies checked, an unresolved V gene accounts for under half of them, and the cause for the rest is not known. V and J calls and clone size follow that table, whereas D and trimming were derived from the DNA. Recorded for this sample are 160,000 or so clones; roughly 10% of them occurred a single time. The ten largest account for approximately 2% of the sample.

This clone was counted once. The target of this receptor is not known. Per-base quality was not reported, and no clone a single base away is much larger than it. The sequenced material came from central memory CD4+ T cells from blood. The receptor's source is a man aged 18 to 30 in good health. This chain is built from TRBV7-3 and TRBJ1-1; 7 central bases correspond to TRBD1. In nucleotides, the sequence is TGTGCCAGCAGCTCCCGTCTGGGACAGAGAACTGAAGCTTTCTTT. It codes for CASSSRLGQRTEAFF.